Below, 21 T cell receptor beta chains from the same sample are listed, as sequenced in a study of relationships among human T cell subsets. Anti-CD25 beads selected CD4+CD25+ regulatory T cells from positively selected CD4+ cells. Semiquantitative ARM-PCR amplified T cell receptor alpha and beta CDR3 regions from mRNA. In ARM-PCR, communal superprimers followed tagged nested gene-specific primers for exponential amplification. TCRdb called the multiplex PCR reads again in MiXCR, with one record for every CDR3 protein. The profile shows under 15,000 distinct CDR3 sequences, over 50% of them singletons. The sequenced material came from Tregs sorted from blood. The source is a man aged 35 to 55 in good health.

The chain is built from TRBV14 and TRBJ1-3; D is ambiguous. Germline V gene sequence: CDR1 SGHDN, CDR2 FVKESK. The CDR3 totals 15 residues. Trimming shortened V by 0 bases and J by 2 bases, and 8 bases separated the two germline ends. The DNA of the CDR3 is TGTGCCAGCAGCCAAGATCCAAGGGCTGGAAACACCATATATTTT. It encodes CASSQDPRAGNTIYF.

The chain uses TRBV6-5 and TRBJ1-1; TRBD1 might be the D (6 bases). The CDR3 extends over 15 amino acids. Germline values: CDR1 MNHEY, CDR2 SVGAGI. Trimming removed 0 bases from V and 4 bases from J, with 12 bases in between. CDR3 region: CASSYSTGRPTEAFF. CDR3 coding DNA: TGTGCCAGCAGTTACTCGACAGGAAGACCCACTGAAGCTTTCTTT.

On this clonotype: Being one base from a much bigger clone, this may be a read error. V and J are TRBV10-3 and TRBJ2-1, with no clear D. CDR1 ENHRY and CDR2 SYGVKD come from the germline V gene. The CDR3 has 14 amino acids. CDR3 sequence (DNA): TGTGCCACCGTGTTCAGCGCTATCTACAATGAGCGGTTCTTC. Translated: CATVFSAIYNERFF.

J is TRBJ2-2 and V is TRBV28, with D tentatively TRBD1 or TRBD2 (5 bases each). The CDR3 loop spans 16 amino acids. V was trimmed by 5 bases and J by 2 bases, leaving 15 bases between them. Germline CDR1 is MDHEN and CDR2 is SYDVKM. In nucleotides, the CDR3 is TGTGCCAGCAGTACTCCCGGGACCGGCAACACCGGGGAGCTGTTTTTT. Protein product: CASSTPGTGNTGELFF.

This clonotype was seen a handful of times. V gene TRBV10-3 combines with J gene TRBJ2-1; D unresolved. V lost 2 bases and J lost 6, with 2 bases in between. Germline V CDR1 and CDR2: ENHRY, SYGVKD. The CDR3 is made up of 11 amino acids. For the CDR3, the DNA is TGTGCCATCAGTGAGCGCAATGAGCAGTTCTTC. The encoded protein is CAISERNEQFF.

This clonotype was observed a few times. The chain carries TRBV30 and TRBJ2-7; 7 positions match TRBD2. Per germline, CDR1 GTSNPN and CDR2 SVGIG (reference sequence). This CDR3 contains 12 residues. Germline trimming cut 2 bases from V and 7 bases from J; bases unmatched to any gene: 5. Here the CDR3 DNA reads TGTGCCTGGAGTCTAGCGGTACGGGAGCAGTACTTC. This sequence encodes CAWSLAVREQYF. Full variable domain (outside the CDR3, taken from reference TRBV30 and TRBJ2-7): SQTIHQWPATLVQPVGSPLSLECTVEGTSNPNLYWYRQAAGRGLQLLFYSVGIGQISSEVPQNLSASRPQDRQFILSSKKLLLSDSGFYLCAWSLAVREQYFGPGTRLTVT.

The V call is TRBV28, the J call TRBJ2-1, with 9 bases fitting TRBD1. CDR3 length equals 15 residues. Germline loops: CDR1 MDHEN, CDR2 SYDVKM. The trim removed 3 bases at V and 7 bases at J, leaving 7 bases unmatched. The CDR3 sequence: CASSFGDRVFNEQFF. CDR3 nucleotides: TGTGCCAGCAGTTTTGGGGACAGGGTCTTTAATGAGCAGTTCTTC.

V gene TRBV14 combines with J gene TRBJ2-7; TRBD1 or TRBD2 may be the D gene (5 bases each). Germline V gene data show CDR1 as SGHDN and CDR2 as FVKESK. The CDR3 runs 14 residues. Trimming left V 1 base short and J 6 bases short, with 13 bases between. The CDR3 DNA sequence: TGTGCCAGCAGCCAAGCCCCCACTGGGGGCGAGCAGTACTTC. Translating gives CASSQAPTGGEQYF.

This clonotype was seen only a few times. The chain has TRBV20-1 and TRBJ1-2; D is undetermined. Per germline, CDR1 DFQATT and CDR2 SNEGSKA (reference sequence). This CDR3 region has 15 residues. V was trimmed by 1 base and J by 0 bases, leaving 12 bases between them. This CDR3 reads CSARVVRPPNYGYTF. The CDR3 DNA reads TGCAGTGCTAGAGTGGTGAGGCCTCCTAACTATGGCTACACCTTC.

The CDR3 nucleotides read TGTGCCAGTAGTATCGACAGAACCCGCAATGAGCAGTTCTTC. This gives the protein CASSIDRTRNEQFF. The V and J genes are TRBV30 and TRBJ2-1, with D tentatively TRBD1 (5 bases). Germline values: CDR1 GTSNPN, CDR2 SVGIG (reference sequence). The V gene lost 8 bases and the J gene lost 6 bases, with 20 bases spanning the gap. The CDR3 has 14 amino acids.

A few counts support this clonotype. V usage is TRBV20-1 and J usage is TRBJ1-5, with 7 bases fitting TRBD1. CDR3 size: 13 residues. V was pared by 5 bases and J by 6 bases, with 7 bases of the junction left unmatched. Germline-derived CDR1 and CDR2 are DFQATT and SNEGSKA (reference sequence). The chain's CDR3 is CSASQGSGQPQHF. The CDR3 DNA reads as TGCAGTGCTTCACAGGGGTCCGGTCAGCCCCAGCATTTT.

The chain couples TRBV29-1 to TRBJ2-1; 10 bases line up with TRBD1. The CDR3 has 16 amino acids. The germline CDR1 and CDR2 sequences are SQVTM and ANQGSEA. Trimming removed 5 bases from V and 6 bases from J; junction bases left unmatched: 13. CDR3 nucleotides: TGCAGCGTTACCGGCCCCGGGACAGGGGTCCTCAATGAGCAGTTCTTC. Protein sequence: CSVTGPGTGVLNEQFF.

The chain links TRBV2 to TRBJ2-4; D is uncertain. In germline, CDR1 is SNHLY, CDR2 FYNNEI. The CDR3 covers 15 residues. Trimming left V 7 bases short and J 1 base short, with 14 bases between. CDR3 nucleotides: TGTGCCAGCATCCTGGACGGAGCGGCCAAAAACATTCAGTACTTC. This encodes CASILDGAAKNIQYF.

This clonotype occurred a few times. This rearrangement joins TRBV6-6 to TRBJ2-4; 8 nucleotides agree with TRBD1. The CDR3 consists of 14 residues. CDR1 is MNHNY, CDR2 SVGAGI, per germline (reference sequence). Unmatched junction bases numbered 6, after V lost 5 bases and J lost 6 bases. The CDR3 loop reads CASSLGTGLNIQYF. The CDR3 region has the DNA TGTGCCAGCAGTCTGGGGACAGGTTTAAACATTCAGTACTTC.

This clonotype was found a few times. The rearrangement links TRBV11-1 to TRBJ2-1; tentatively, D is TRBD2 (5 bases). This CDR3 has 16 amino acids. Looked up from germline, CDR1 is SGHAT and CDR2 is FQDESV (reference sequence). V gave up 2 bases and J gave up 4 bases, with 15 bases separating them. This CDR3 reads CASSLRELKIYNEQFF. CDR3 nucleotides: TGTGCCAGCAGCTTACGGGAACTAAAGATTTACAATGAGCAGTTCTTC.

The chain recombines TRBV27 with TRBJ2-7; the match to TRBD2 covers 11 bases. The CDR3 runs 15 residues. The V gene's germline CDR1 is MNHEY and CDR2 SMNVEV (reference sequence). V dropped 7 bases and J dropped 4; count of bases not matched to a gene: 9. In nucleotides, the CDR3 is TGTGCCAGCACCCAGAGAACTAGCGGGAGTTACGAGCAGTACTTC. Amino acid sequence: CASTQRTSGSYEQYF.

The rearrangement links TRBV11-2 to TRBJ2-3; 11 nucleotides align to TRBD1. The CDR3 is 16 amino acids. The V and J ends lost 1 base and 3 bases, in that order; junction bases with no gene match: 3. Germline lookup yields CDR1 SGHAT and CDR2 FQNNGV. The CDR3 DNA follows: TGTGCCAGCAGCTTAGCAGGACAGGGGGCTACAGATACGCAGTATTTT. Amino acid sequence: CASSLAGQGATDTQYF.

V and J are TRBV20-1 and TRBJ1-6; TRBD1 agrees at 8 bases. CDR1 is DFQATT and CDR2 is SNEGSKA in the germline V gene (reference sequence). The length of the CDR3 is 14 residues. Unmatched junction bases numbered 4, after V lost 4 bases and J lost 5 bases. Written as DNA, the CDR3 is TGCAGTGCTATTGGACAGGGTAATAATTCACCCCTCCACTTT. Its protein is CSAIGQGNNSPLHF.

In nucleotides, the CDR3 is TGTGCCAGCAGTTGGCGCGACTACGAGCAGTACTTC. It encodes CASSWRDYEQYF. The chain is built from TRBV28 and TRBJ2-7, with unresolved D. With 4 bases removed from V and 3 bases from J, the gap between germline ends came to 7 bases. CDR1 and CDR2 (germline): MDHEN, SYDVKM. The CDR3 extends over 12 amino acids.

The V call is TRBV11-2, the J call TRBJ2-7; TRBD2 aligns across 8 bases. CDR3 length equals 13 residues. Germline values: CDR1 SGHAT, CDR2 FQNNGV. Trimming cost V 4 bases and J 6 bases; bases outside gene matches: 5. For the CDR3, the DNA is TGTGCCAGCAGCTCCGATAGCGGGGTCGAGCAGTACTTC. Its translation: CASSSDSGVEQYF.

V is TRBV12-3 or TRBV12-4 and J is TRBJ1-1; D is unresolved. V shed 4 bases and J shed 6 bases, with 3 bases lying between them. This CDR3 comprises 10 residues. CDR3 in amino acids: CASSSAEAFF. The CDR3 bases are TGTGCCAGCAGTTCAGCTGAAGCTTTCTTT.